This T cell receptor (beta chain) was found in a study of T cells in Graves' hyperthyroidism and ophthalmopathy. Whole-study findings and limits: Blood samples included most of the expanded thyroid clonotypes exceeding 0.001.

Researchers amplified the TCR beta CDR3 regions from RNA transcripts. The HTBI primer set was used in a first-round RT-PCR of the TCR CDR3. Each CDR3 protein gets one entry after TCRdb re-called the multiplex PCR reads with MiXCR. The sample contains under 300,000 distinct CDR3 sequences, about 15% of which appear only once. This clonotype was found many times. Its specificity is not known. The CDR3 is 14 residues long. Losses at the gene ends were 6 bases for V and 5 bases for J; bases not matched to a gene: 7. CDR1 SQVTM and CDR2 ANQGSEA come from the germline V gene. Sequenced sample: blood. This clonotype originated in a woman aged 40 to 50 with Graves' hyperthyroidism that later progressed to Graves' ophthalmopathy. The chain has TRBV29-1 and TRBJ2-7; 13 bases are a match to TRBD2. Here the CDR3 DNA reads TGCAGCGTGAGGACTAGCGGGAGAAGGAACGAGCAGTACTTC. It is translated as CSVRTSGRRNEQYF.